The rows below give T cell receptor beta chains drawn from one sample of a study of cytomegalovirus exposure and HLA in healthy donors. Sequencing was performed with immunoSEQ multiplex PCR; in TCRdb, only in-frame clones are kept and a portion is missing. Of about 130,000 clones listed, 85% were seen once; the top ten hold about 6.7%. The sample was PBMCs. The origin of the receptors is a young woman in good health and CMV-seropositive. The conserved cysteine and the conserved F or W are not part of the CDR3 here.

j_call,cdr3_length,v_call,cdr3_aa
TRBJ2-1,14,TRBV7-2,ASSSYSLPPNNEQF
TRBJ2-7,9,TRBV28,ASSSYYEQY
TRBJ2-7,12,TRBV6-5,ASSYSGQGYEQY
TRBJ2-3,14,TRBV7-9,ASSLSSALRTDTQY
TRBJ2-1,10,TRBV7-9,ASSTRRHEQF
TRBJ2-7,11,TRBV18,ASSPDSFYEQY
TRBJ1-2,10,TRBV6-6,ASVGGHYGYT
TRBJ2-7,13,TRBV5-1,ASSPLPGTWGEQY
TRBJ1-2,14,TRBV7-3,ASSLAPRTENYGYT
TRBJ1-2,12,TRBV6-5,ASRGPGQNYGYT
TRBJ1-1,14,TRBV5-4,ASSLDPGGMNTEAF
TRBJ2-3,14,TRBV27,ASSSRLAVSTDTQY
TRBJ1-1,13,TRBV5-6,ASSSDRRRNTEAF
TRBJ1-1,11,TRBV18,ASSDSPNTEAF
TRBJ2-1,12,TRBV2,ASGGAGPYNEQF
TRBJ1-1,12,TRBV9,ASSVAGASREAF
TRBJ1-5,10,TRBV28,ASSIGNQPQH
TRBJ1-2,10,TRBV5-1,ASSRENYGYT
TRBJ2-3,15,TRBV18,ASSPGRTSGSTDTQY
TRBJ1-1,11,TRBV6-5,ASSLQFNTEAF
TRBJ1-5,11,TRBV10-1,ASSEQANQPQH
TRBJ2-5,10,TRBV30,AWMRERKTQY
TRBJ1-1,11,TRBV28,ASSLYPTTEAF
TRBJ1-2,13,TRBV5-4,ASSLWAGRSDGYT
TRBJ2-3,14,TRBV19,ASSIAHSGGTDTQY
TRBJ2-7,13,TRBV5-1,ASSFGSGGVHEQY
TRBJ1-2,12,TRBV2,ASTWDSQVYGYT
TRBJ2-4,13,TRBV30,AWILTGGGKNIQY
TRBJ1-2,13,TRBV9,ASSVARDSDYGYT
TRBJ2-5,15,TRBV5-6,ASSSPKTHTLSETQY
TRBJ2-2,15,TRBV27,ASSLSEELPNTGELF
TRBJ2-6,13,TRBV19,ASTPGGSGANVLT
TRBJ1-1,10,TRBV7-9,ASIRRNTEAF
TRBJ2-1,16,TRBV5-6,ASSLDVHSLSSYNEQF
TRBJ1-1,13,TRBV6-5,ASSQGETLNTEAF
TRBJ2-5,11,TRBV5-8,ASLLHVRETQY
TRBJ2-2,11,TRBV11-3,ASSLTGTGELF
TRBJ2-2,13,TRBV28,ASSLITGGGGELF
TRBJ1-1,12,TRBV6-5,ASSYDPGGTEAF
TRBJ2-3,14,TRBV11-2,ASTLGTIVGTDTQY
TRBJ2-3,14,TRBV5-1,ASSPGGGIGTDTQY
TRBJ2-5,13,TRBV7-9,ASSLTGTPGETQY
TRBJ1-1,10,TRBV18,ASSHGSTEAF
TRBJ2-6,14,TRBV5-6,ASSPVTGSGANVLT
TRBJ2-1,14,TRBV4-1,ASSQTLAGDYNEQF
TRBJ1-2,13,TRBV5-4,ASSPPEGRNYGYT
TRBJ1-5,12,TRBV30,AWSPGQRDQPQH
TRBJ1-1,14,TRBV19,ASFSRDRGLNTEAF
TRBJ2-3,13,TRBV6-1,ASSETAGGPDTQY
TRBJ2-7,13,TRBV7-6,ASSLGDSSTGEQY
TRBJ1-2,12,TRBV9,ASSSRDRGLGYT
TRBJ1-4,14,TRBV19,ASSIYLGQENEKLF
TRBJ1-2,14,TRBV27,ASSRLGGDRGNGYT
TRBJ2-1,16,TRBV19,ASSPSDRGGLAGSEQF
TRBJ2-7,13,TRBV10-2,ASSESGGLAGSQY
TRBJ1-5,12,TRBV10-3,AISEAALNQPQH
TRBJ1-1,13,TRBV28,ASSLGNRGLRGAF